This T cell receptor (beta chain) was identified in a study of shared T cell receptors in the human thymus (dated by TCRdb to about 2021). Study-level background: The study examined how self-reactive, shared T-cell receptor alpha chains are generated in the human thymus.

Libraries were built with the immunoSEQ multiplex PCR assay. What TCRdb holds here is the immuneACCESS table cut down to in-frame rearrangements. Part of the clones is not present; checked against another copy, under half of the missing clones reflect an unresolved V gene, and the others are unexplained. The sample table holds approximately 580,000 clones, of which 75% to 85% were seen once. Approximately 0.013% of the sample comes from the top ten. The CDR3, from cysteine to phenylalanine, totals 15 residues. CDR3 DNA is the only sequence kept; it has 45 bases, read in frame from the first base. V ends up 0 bases short and J 10 bases short, with an unmatched junction base count of 5. Taken from the germline V gene, the CDR1 and CDR2 loops are MGHRA and YSYEKL. Note on this clone: Its antigen has not been determined. The record has no base qualities; no much larger clone is one base away.

The sample was also reused in another study, on human thymus T cells. The second study, in turn, reports: In Finland, the donors were immunologically healthy infants who were having open corrective cardiac surgery for congenital heart defects. The thymus tissue came from surgical resects taken out during corrective cardiac surgery. V and J gene segment usage appeared biased in both thymic and peripheral blood repertoires. The related research reported highly overlapping thymic TCR repertoires among unrelated individuals. The study described the TCR alpha and beta repertoires in about eight infant thymus samples and four matching peripheral blood samples. The cohort included several male and a couple of female infants, with donor ages spanning 7 to 244 days. After being mechanically released from the tissue, thymocytes were kept at -70 degrees C in pellets of roughly 10-33 million cells. A QIAsymphony instrument was used to extract genomic DNA from the frozen cell pellets. Using the immunoSEQ multiplex PCR assay, the TCRB and TCRAD loci were amplified from a standardized quantity of quality-controlled genomic DNA. Amplicons spanned the V(D)J region at a length sufficient to cover the CDR3 and identify V and J genes. Through the commercial immunoSEQ service, the amplicons were sequenced on an Illumina platform. Primer bias and sequencing errors were corrected using previously described methods, and TCRAD and TCRB definitions followed the IMGT database. immunoSEQ Analyzer 3.0 and VDJTools were used for repertoire analysis, which covered basic statistics, V/J segment usage, diversity estimates, rarefaction and pairwise overlap. To estimate diversity, the Chao1, ChaoE, Efron-Thisted, Shannon and inverse Simpson indices were applied, and diversity was also estimated on datasets down-sampled to the smallest sample. For repertoire overlap, CDR3 nucleotide sequence, V gene and J gene had to match strictly, and clustering was done by Jaccard-based multidimensional scaling. On average, thymus samples yielded 810,000 or so unique TCRB clonotypes, whereas blood samples yielded some 85,000.

The TCR sequence derives from a boy under three years old with a congenital heart defect. Donor details come from another sample of the same person, matched by shared clones. This sequence uses TRBV4-1 and TRBJ2-1, and 11 bases in between align with TRBD2. Sample: thymocytes. In nucleotide form, the sequence is TGCGCCAGCAGCCAAGAGGGGGCTAGCGGGAGGGAGCAGTTCTTC. Translated, it gives CASSQEGASGREQFF.